The 27 T cell receptor beta chains reported below all come from one sample, sequenced in a study of long-term antiretroviral therapy in people with HIV. They ran version v3.0 of the immunoSEQ assay at survey level. Using immunoSEQ multiplex PCR, the repertoire was profiled, and TCRdb retains in-frame clones only, with some absent. The sample has approximately 24,000 clones, about 95% seen once. The specimen comprised unsorted PBMCs, sampled about 4.7 years after starting antiretroviral therapy. The source is a woman aged 50 to 60 with HIV.

J is TRBJ2-7 and V is TRBV7-9; maybe TRBD2 (5 bases). This CDR3 has 14 amino acids. Germline CDR1 is SEHNR and CDR2 is FQNEAQ (reference sequence). Trimming took 4 bases from V and 2 from J, leaving 12 bases between them. The CDR3 region is CASSSLGYPYEQYF. The CDR3 region has the DNA TGTGCCAGCAGCTCACTAGGATACCCCTACGAGCAGTACTTC. Complete variable domain (other parts from reference TRBV7-9 and TRBJ2-7): DTGVSQNPRHKITKRGQNVTFRCDPISEHNRLYWYRQTLGQGPEFLTYFQNEAQLEKSRLLSDRFSAERPKGSFSTLEIQRTEQGDSAMYLCASSSLGYPYEQYFGPGTRLTVT.

This clone has just one count. This sequence joins TRBV27 and TRBJ2-7; no firm D call. V was shortened by 2 bases and J by 6 bases, with 14 bases between the two germline ends. Per the germline V gene, CDR1 is MNHEY and CDR2 is SMNVEV (reference sequence). The CDR3 runs to 14 residues. DNA for the CDR3: TGTGCCAGCAGTTTAAAAATCGGGCTTGGCGAGCAGTACTTC. Encoded protein: CASSLKIGLGEQYF.

Only one count was recorded for this clone. V gene TRBV28 combines with J gene TRBJ2-7; perhaps TRBD1 as D (5 bases). CDR1 MDHEN and CDR2 SYDVKM come from the germline V gene. V was trimmed by 2 bases and J by 1 base, leaving 21 bases between them. This CDR3 spans 18 amino acids. CDR3 amino acids: CASSLSPIDSHWSYEQYF. The CDR3 DNA follows: TGTGCCAGCAGTTTAAGCCCGATTGACAGTCATTGGTCCTACGAGCAGTACTTC.

The genes are TRBV5-5 and TRBJ2-7, with 8 nucleotides matching TRBD2. CDR1 and CDR2 (germline): SGHKS, YYEKEE (reference sequence). V lost 0 bases to trimming and J lost 3 bases; unmatched junction nucleotides: 2. This CDR3 region has 14 residues. The CDR3 region has the DNA TGTGCCAGCAGCTTGGCCGGGACTAGCTACGAGCAGTACTTC. Translated: CASSLAGTSYEQYF.

The chain carries TRBV7-9 and TRBJ1-1, with D maybe TRBD1 (5 bases). Germline-derived CDR1 and CDR2 are SEHNR and FQNEAQ (reference sequence). V lost 5 bases to trimming and J lost 8 bases, with 9 bases between them. This CDR3 is built from 11 residues. Here the CDR3 reads CASSHQGEAFF. CDR3 nucleotide sequence: TGTGCCAGCAGCCACCAGGGAGAAGCTTTCTTT.

The chain employs TRBV6-1 and TRBJ2-7; TRBD1 matches at 10 bases. The CDR3 has 15 amino acids. Germline-derived CDR1 and CDR2 are MNHNS and SASEGT. J lost 4 bases, V lost 7 bases, and 10 bases had no gene match. CDR3 sequence: CASTLGTGDLYEQYF. In nucleotides, the CDR3 is TGTGCCAGCACCTTAGGGACAGGGGATCTGTACGAGCAGTACTTC.

The gene calls are TRBV4-2 and TRBJ2-7, with 8 positions matching TRBD2. Germline loops: CDR1 LGHNA, CDR2 YNFKEQ. The CDR3 has 16 amino acids. The V gene end was trimmed by 0 bases and the J gene end by 0 bases; junction bases not matched to a gene: 4. As DNA, the CDR3 is TGTGCCAGCAGCCAAGAAGAAGGACTAGCCTCCTACGAGCAGTACTTC. Encoded protein: CASSQEEGLASYEQYF.

This chain joins TRBV7-8 and TRBJ2-7; D gene ambiguous. This CDR3 spans 18 amino acids. The V gene lost 1 base and the J gene lost 0 bases, with 19 bases spanning the gap. Germline loops: CDR1 SGHVS, CDR2 FQNEAQ. The DNA for the CDR3 is TGTGCCAGCAGCTTAGGGTCTCCAGTCAGGTCCTACTCCTACGAGCAGTACTTC. Amino acids: CASSLGSPVRSYSYEQYF.

This chain joins TRBV5-8 and TRBJ2-3, with TRBD2 matching over 9 bases. This CDR3 spans 20 amino acids. V was pared by 2 bases and J by 4 bases, with 20 bases of the junction left unmatched. Germline lookup yields CDR1 SGHTS and CDR2 YDEGEE. This chain's CDR3 is CASSLIVVAGVGALADTQYF. CDR3 bases: TGTGCCAGCAGCTTAATCGTAGTAGCGGGAGTTGGGGCCCTGGCAGATACGCAGTATTTT.

The chain has TRBV27 and TRBJ2-7, with D possibly TRBD2 on 6 matching bases. This CDR3 comprises 14 residues. CDR1 is MNHEY, CDR2 SMNVEV, per germline (reference sequence). V lost 3 bases and J lost 4, with 13 bases in between. In nucleotides, the CDR3 is TGTGCCAGCAGTTTCTTGGGACTGGAGTACGAGCAGTACTTC. Protein: CASSFLGLEYEQYF.

The chain combines TRBV5-6 with TRBJ1-2; a possible D gene is TRBD1 (6 bases). Germline assignment: CDR1 SGHDT and CDR2 YYEEEE. CDR3 length: 14 residues. Trimming shortened V by 6 bases and J by 3 bases, and 15 bases separated the two germline ends. The CDR3 here is CASTFLQGYYGYTF. The CDR3 DNA follows: TGTGCCAGCACTTTCCTCCAGGGGTACTATGGCTACACCTTC.

The chain uses TRBV7-6 and TRBJ1-4, with 7 bases aligning to TRBD1. The CDR3 covers 15 residues. Germline values: CDR1 SGHVS, CDR2 FNYEAQ. The V gene end was trimmed by 5 bases and the J gene end by 10 bases; junction bases not matched to a gene: 13. CDR3 DNA: TGTGCCAGCAGCCCCTCTGCCGAGACAGGGTTAAAACTGTTTTTT. Translating gives CASSPSAETGLKLFF.

This clone was found once. The chain is built from TRBV7-2 and TRBJ2-2; no firm D call. The V and J ends lost 6 bases and 4 bases respectively, with 12 bases between them. The germline gives CDR1 SGHTA, CDR2 FQGNSA. This CDR3 has 14 residues. The CDR3 protein is CASSSYSGTGELFF. CDR3 in DNA: TGTGCCAGCAGTTCCTATTCGGGCACCGGGGAGCTGTTTTTT.

The J gene is TRBJ2-2, the V gene TRBV18; D perhaps matches TRBD2 (7 bases). This CDR3 contains 17 residues. Germline CDR1 reads KGHSH; CDR2 reads LQKENI. V was trimmed by 0 bases and J by 6 bases, leaving 17 bases between them. The chain's CDR3 is CASSPPEGGRRAGELFF. The CDR3 bases are TGTGCCAGCTCACCACCTGAGGGGGGGAGGCGGGCCGGGGAGCTGTTTTTT.

V usage is TRBV4-2 and J usage is TRBJ2-2; TRBD1 aligns across 9 bases. Germline V gene sequence: CDR1 LGHNA, CDR2 YNFKEQ. The CDR3 length is 13 residues. J gave up 7 bases and V 4 bases, and 1 base lay outside the gene matches. The CDR3 reads CASSRGQGGELFF. DNA for the CDR3: TGTGCCAGCAGCCGGGGACAGGGCGGGGAGCTGTTTTTT.

The J gene is TRBJ2-7, the V gene TRBV7-6; 10 bases are a match to TRBD1. V dropped 5 bases and J dropped 7; count of bases not matched to a gene: 8. Germline assignment: CDR1 SGHVS and CDR2 FNYEAQ. This CDR3 is 14 amino acids long. This CDR3 reads CASSPYGQGGEQYF. CDR3 in DNA: TGTGCCAGCAGCCCCTACGGACAGGGGGGGGAGCAGTACTTC.

V usage is TRBV10-2 and J usage is TRBJ1-1, with 7 bases identical to TRBD1. CDR3 length: 13 amino acids. The germline CDR1 and CDR2 sequences are WSHSY and SAAADI. The J segment lost 7 bases and the V segment lost 8 bases, leaving 10 bases of the junction unmatched. CDR3 DNA sequence: TGCGCCAGCTACCGGGGCAGGGGGGATGAAGCTTTCTTT. Translation gives CASYRGRGDEAFF.

V is TRBV7-2 and J is TRBJ2-7; D perhaps matches TRBD1 (6 bases). Trimming took off 5 bases at V and 2 bases at J, with 13 bases between the two ends. The CDR3 has 14 residues. Germline CDR1 SGHTA, CDR2 FQGNSA. CDR3 DNA sequence: TGTGCCAGCAGCCAATGGGACATCCCCTACGAGCAGTACTTC. It specifies CASSQWDIPYEQYF.

The gene calls are TRBV6-5 and TRBJ1-3; D is ambiguous. Between the trimmed V and J ends, which lost 2 bases and 5 bases, there was a span of 10 bases. The CDR3 consists of 14 residues. The germline gives CDR1 MNHEY, CDR2 SVGAGI. DNA of the CDR3: TGTGCCAGCAGTTACACGAGGGATAGAAACACCATATATTTT. Protein product: CASSYTRDRNTIYF.

This clone appeared once. The chain joins TRBV28 to TRBJ2-2; D remains unclear. Germline V CDR1 and CDR2: MDHEN, SYDVKM. This CDR3 is built from 14 residues. V lost 6 bases and J lost 5, with 13 bases in between. The CDR3 sequence is CASSPPMATGELFF. The CDR3 nucleotides are TGTGCCAGCAGCCCCCCTATGGCTACCGGGGAGCTGTTTTTT.

This chain joins TRBV6-5 and TRBJ1-4; TRBD1 is a possible D gene (5 bases). The germline V gene has CDR1 MNHEY and CDR2 SVGAGI. V was cut by 2 bases and J by 6 bases, with 7 bases left in between. The CDR3 is 13 residues long. CDR3 bases: TGTGCCAGCAGTTACATAGGGGATGAAAAACTGTTTTTT. Protein: CASSYIGDEKLFF.

The chain employs TRBV28 and TRBJ2-7; D may be TRBD1 (6 bases). Trimming cost V 5 bases and J 1 base, with 9 bases left between them. Per germline, CDR1 MDHEN and CDR2 SYDVKM. CDR3 size: 13 residues. Written as DNA, the CDR3 is TGTGCCAGCAGTCCGGGACAATCCTACGAGCAGTACTTC. Encoded protein: CASSPGQSYEQYF.

The chain is built from TRBV5-1 and TRBJ2-1, with 9 bases aligning to TRBD2. With 5 bases clipped from V and 1 base from J, the junction kept 4 bases outside the gene matches. The CDR3 extends over 15 amino acids. The V gene's germline CDR1 is SGHRS and CDR2 YFSETQ. In nucleotides, the CDR3 is TGCGCCAGCAGTCTCCTAGCGGGATCCTACAATGAGCAGTTCTTC. Its protein is CASSLLAGSYNEQFF.

The genes are TRBV6-5 and TRBJ2-5; 7 bases map to TRBD2. CDR1 MNHEY and CDR2 SVGAGI come from the germline V gene. With V trimmed by 4 bases and J by 3 bases, 8 bases remained unmatched. The CDR3 has 15 amino acids. Here the CDR3 DNA reads TGTGCCAGCAGTTCTCAGTCTAGCGGAGAAGAGACCCAGTACTTC. Amino acids: CASSSQSSGEETQYF.

This sequence joins TRBV6-1 and TRBJ1-1; D ambiguous. Germline-derived CDR1 and CDR2 are MNHNS and SASEGT. V was pared by 3 bases and J by 1 base, with 9 bases between. The CDR3 contains 14 residues. CDR3 in DNA: TGTGCCAGCAGTGAGTACAGACAGAACACTGAAGCTTTCTTT. It yields the protein CASSEYRQNTEAFF.

J is TRBJ1-1 and V is TRBV6-1, with D possibly being TRBD1 (6 bases). There are 14 residues in the CDR3. V was cut by 4 bases and J by 2 bases, with 11 bases left in between. Germline lookup yields CDR1 MNHNS and CDR2 SASEGT. In DNA, the CDR3 is TGTGCCAGCAGTGCACCGGGACACAACACTGAAGCTTTCTTT. Its protein is CASSAPGHNTEAFF.

J is TRBJ2-1 and V is TRBV15; D is unclear. Trimming pared 2 bases from V and 8 bases from J, leaving 7 bases between. The CDR3 runs 12 residues. Germline V gives CDR1 LNHNV, CDR2 YYDKDF (reference sequence). The chain's CDR3 is CATSRHKDEQFF. The DNA for the CDR3 is TGTGCCACCAGCAGACATAAGGATGAGCAGTTCTTC.